Sequencing of this TCR beta chain was carried out in a study of cytomegalovirus exposure and HLA in healthy donors. Use of 60 Vbeta and 13 Jbeta primers characterized the PCR. TCRdb keeps only in-frame clones here, not all; method: immunoSEQ multiplex PCR. This table has under 200,000 clones, approximately 80% appearing once. This CDR3 contains 15 residues. Unmatched junction bases numbered 2, after V lost 3 bases and J lost 3 bases. Germline loops: CDR1 MDHEN, CDR2 SYDVKM. Notes on the study in general: Some segments of the V type, notably TRBV6-2 and TRBV6-3, were excluded as indistinguishable. Accurate predictions that matched the HLA-A and HLA-B alleles of most subjects were reportedly made from TCR beta sequences. HLA allele associations emerged for about 18,000 TCR beta sequences in a later analysis, at 0.05 false discovery rate.

Turning to this clone: Its antigen is undetermined.

The V gene is TRBV28, the J gene TRBJ2-2, with TRBD1 matching 9 bases. Material for sequencing was PBMCs. The receptor was derived from a woman aged 45 to 65 in good health and CMV-seronegative. CDR3 DNA: TGTGCCAGCAGTTTCGGGGACAGGGACACCGGGGAGCTGTTTTTT. It translates to CASSFGDRDTGELFF.